This T cell receptor beta chain came from a study of CD8+ T cells in alopecia areata (dated by TCRdb to between 2018 and 2020). General notes on the study: The treated patients, all with moderate-to-severe alopecia areata, were enrolled in an open-label pilot trial of oral tofacitinib given at 5 to 10 mg twice daily. Tofacitinib was administered for 6 to 18 months, and 6 months of follow-up off drug were then conducted to assess delayed response and recurrence. In treated patients, disease severity was measured using the SALT score, which gives the percentage of scalp surface area affected. To study T cell clonal expansion in alopecia areata, the researchers applied high-throughput TCRbeta sequencing to both the C3H/HeJ mouse model and human patients. Scalp tissue and sorted CD4+ and CD8+ peripheral blood T cells from patchy and totalis/universalis alopecia areata patients and from healthy controls were covered by human TCRbeta sequencing. Patients on tofacitinib were biopsied at baseline and after 4 and 24 weeks of treatment, and several of the patients also had a later scalp biopsy. Scalp clonality was compared among normal scalp (n=4), patchy alopecia areata scalp (n=8), and alopecia totalis/universalis scalp (n=8). The RNA source kit depended on sample type: the PAXgene miRNA kit for fixed scalp, the miRNeasy kit for PBMCs, and the RNeasy kit for mouse skin. TCRbeta CDR3 regions were amplified by immunoSEQ multiplex PCR using 35 Vbeta forward and 13 Jbeta reverse primers. Overall study outcomes, separate from this receptor: Because the treated cohort was small and included a single nonresponder, larger studies are needed to assess links between baseline CD8+ expansion and response. With tofacitinib, both scalp clonality and the number of expanded CD8+ clones among the top 100 scalp clones went down significantly. Many expanded lesional clones were found to persist in scalp and blood during tofacitinib treatment, and relapse after treatment cessation may be partly explained by this persistence. Compared with normal scalp, lesional scalp, particularly in alopecia totalis/universalis, had higher clonality and more expanded CD8+ clones, which suggests antigenic drive. Shared TCR sequences between patients were less evident than in mice, which may be partly attributable to HLA diversity in the patient population. Resident alphabeta T cells in normal human skin are also sequenced, complicating scalp TCR repertoire analysis, unlike mouse skin dominated by gammadelta T cells.

As to this clone: The antigen it recognizes is unknown. Base qualities are missing; no much larger clone stands one base away.

What the time point label conveys for this sample: approximately 4 weeks on oral tofacitinib. The intended sense of this specimen's treatment or condition label: oral pan-JAK inhibitor, 5-10 mg twice daily. From alopecia areata patients, peripheral blood was collected along with lesional scalp punch biopsies. After PBMCs were isolated by density centrifugation and stained for CD3, CD4 and CD8, a FACSAria was used to sort CD4+ and CD8+ T cells. The receptor library was made with the immunoSEQ multiplex PCR assay. To provide template for TCR sequencing, every sample had RNA extracted and reverse transcribed into cDNA. SuperScript III was used for first-strand cDNA synthesis, primed with a 2:1 mix of oligo-dT and random hexamers. A synthetic immune receptor repertoire was used to gauge amplification bias, and whatever bias remained was removed computationally. From the authors' description of their analysis: Raw reads were preprocessed to remove errors, and CDR3 was defined according to IMGT conventions as the region from the conserved cysteine to phenylalanine. Clonality was computed as 1 minus the Shannon entropy, with the entropy normalized by log2 of the number of productive unique TCRs. Whether each scalp clone was CD4 or CD8 was inferred by checking scalp TCRbeta sequences against the CD4 and CD8 repertoires from sorted blood. The immuneACCESS repertoire file appears here via TCRdb, limited to in-frame rearrangements. These files lack a portion of the clones; in checked studies, under half of the deficit traces to unresolved V genes, and the cause of the others is not known. The DNA gave D and trimming, while V, J and clone size come from that table. In all, the sample holds about 140,000 clones, and roughly 82% of those were seen once. Roughly 25% of the sample comes from the top ten.

The cysteine opens and the phenylalanine closes a CDR3 of 13 amino acids. Of all the DNA, just the CDR3 is kept, 39 bases in frame from base 1. V drops 7 bases and J drops 4 bases, leaving 13 bases in between. For CDR1 and CDR2, the germline V gene (reference sequence) lists SEHNR and FQNEAQ. The V and J segments used are TRBV7-9 and TRBJ2-5; perhaps TRBD1 is the D gene, with 7 bases matching. The sequence came from a human donor with alopecia areata. Here the sequenced sample was CD8+ T cells sorted from blood, taken at week 4, from a patient treated with tofacitinib. The sequenced DNA: TGTGCCAGCAATCACAGGGGAGGAGAGACCCAGTACTTC. It encodes CASNHRGGETQYF.